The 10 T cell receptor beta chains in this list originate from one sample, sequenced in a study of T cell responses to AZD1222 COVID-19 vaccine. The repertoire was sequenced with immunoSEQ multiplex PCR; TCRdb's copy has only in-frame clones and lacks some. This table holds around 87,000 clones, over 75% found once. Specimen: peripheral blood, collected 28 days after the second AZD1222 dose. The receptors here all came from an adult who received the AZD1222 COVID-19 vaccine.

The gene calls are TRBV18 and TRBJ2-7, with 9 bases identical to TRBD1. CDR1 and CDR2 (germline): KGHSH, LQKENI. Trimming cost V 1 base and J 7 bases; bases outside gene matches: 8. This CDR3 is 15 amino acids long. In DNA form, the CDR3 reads TGTGCCAGCTCACCACTAAGGGACAGGGTCAGAGAGCAGTACTTC. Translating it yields CASSPLRDRVREQYF. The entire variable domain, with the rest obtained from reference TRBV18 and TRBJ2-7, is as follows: NAGVMQNPRHLVRRRGQEARLRCSPMKGHSHVYWYRQLPEEGLKFMVYLQKENIIDESGMPKERFSAEFPKEGPSILRIQQVVRGDSAAYFCASSPLRDRVREQYFGPGTRLTVT.

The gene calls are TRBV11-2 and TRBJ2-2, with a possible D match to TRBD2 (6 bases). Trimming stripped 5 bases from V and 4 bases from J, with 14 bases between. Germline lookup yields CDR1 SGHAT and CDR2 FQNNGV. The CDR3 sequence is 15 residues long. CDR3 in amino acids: CASSPQPEGTGELFF. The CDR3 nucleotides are TGTGCCAGCAGCCCACAACCGGAGGGCACCGGGGAGCTGTTTTTT. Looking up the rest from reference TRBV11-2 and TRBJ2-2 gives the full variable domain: EAGVAQSPRYKIIEKRQSVAFWCNPISGHATLYWYQQILGQGPKLLIQFQNNGVVDDSQLPKDRFSAERLKGVDSTLKIQPAKLEDSAVYLCASSPQPEGTGELFFGEGSRLTVL.

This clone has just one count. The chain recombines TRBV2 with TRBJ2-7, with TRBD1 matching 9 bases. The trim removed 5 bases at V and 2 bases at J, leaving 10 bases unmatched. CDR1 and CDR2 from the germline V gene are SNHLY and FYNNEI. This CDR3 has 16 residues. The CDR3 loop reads CASSPQRWDRAYEQYF. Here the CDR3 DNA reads TGTGCCAGCAGTCCCCAAAGATGGGACAGGGCCTACGAGCAGTACTTC.

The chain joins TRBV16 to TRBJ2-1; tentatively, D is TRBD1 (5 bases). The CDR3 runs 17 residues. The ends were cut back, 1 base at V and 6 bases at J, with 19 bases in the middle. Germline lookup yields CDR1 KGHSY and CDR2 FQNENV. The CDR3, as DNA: TGTGCCAGCAGCCAATTCGTCGGTCAGGGAAGGGGCAATGAGCAGTTCTTC. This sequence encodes CASSQFVGQGRGNEQFF.

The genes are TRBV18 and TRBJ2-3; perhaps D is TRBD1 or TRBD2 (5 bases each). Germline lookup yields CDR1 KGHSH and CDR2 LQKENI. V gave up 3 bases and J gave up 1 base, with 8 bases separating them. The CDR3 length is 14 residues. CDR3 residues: CASSPRGRTDTQYF. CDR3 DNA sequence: TGTGCCAGCTCACCGAGGGGTCGCACAGATACGCAGTATTTT. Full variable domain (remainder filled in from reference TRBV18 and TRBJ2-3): NAGVMQNPRHLVRRRGQEARLRCSPMKGHSHVYWYRQLPEEGLKFMVYLQKENIIDESGMPKERFSAEFPKEGPSILRIQQVVRGDSAAYFCASSPRGRTDTQYFGPGTRLTVL.

The CDR3 DNA follows: TGTGCCTGGAGTGTACAAAGAAACACTGAAGCTTTCTTT. It is translated as CAWSVQRNTEAFF. The chain has TRBV30 and TRBJ1-1; D ambiguous. CDR1 is GTSNPN, CDR2 SVGIG, per germline (reference sequence). CDR3 length: 13 residues. Trimming removed 0 bases from V and 2 bases from J, with 7 bases in between.

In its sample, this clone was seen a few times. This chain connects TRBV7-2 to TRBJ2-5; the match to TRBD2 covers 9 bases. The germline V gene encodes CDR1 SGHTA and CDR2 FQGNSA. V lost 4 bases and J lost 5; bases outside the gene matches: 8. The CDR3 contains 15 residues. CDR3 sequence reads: CASSSGGRAWETQYF. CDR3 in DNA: TGTGCCAGCAGCTCTGGCGGGAGGGCCTGGGAGACCCAGTACTTC.

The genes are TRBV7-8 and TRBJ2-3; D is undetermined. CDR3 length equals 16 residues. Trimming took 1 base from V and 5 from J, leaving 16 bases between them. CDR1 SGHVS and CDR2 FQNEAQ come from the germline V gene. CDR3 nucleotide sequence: TGTGCCAGCAGCTTAGACGGGCTAGGATTCGAAGATACGCAGTATTTT. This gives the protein CASSLDGLGFEDTQYF. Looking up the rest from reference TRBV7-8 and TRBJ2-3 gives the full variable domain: GAGVSQSPRYKVAKRGQDVALRCDPISGHVSLFWYQQALGQGPEFLTYFQNEAQLDKSGLPSDRFFAERPEGSVSTLKIQRTQQEDSAVYLCASSLDGLGFEDTQYFGPGTRLTVL.

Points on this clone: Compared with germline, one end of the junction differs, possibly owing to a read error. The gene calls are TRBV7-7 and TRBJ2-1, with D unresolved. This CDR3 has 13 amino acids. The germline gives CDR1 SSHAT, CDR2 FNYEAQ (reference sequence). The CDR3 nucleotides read TGTGCTAGCAGCTTAGCCCTGGGAAATGAGCAGTTCTTC. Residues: CASSLALGNEQFF.

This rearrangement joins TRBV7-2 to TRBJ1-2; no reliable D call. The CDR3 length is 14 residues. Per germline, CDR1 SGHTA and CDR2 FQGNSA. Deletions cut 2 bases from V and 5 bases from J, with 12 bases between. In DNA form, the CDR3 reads TGTGCCAGCAGCTTACTTAAGGGAGGATATGGCTACACCTTC. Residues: CASSLLKGGYGYTF.